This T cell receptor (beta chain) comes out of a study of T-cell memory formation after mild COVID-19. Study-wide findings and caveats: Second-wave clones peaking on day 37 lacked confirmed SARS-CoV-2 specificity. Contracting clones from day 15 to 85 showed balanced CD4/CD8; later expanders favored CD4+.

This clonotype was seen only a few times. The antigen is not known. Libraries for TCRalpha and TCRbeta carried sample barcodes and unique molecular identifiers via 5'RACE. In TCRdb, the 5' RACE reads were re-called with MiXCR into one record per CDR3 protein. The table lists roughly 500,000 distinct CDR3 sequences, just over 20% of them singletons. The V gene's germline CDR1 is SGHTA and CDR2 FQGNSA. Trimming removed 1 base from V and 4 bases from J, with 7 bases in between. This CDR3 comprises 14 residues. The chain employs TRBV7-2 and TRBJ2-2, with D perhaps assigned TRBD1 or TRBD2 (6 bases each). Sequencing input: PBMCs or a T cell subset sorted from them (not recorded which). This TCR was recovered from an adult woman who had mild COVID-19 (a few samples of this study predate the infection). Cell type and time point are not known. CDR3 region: CASSLGGATGELFF. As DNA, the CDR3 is TGTGCCAGCAGCTTAGGGGGGGCCACCGGGGAGCTGTTTTTT.